The 5 T cell receptor beta chains below come from one sample, sequenced in a study of blood T cell repertoires in COVID-19. This table comes from immunoSEQ multiplex PCR, and its TCRdb copy is limited to in-frame clones, with some not included. The sample yields some 83,000 clones, around 86% seen once. What was sequenced was peripheral blood. These TCRs come from a man in his forties or fifties with active COVID-19.

The count of this clone is one. CDR3 sequence: CATQTGPIGELFF. DNA for the CDR3: TGTGCCACCCAGACAGGGCCGATCGGGGAGCTGTTTTTT. The chain employs TRBV28 and TRBJ2-2; 7 bases align to TRBD1. Germline-derived CDR1 and CDR2 are MDHEN and SYDVKM. This CDR3 has 13 amino acids. After removal of 10 bases from V and 7 bases from J, the junction contained 9 bases not matched to a gene.

This chain connects TRBV16 to TRBJ2-1; D possibly corresponds to TRBD1 (5 bases). The germline CDR1 and CDR2 sequences are KGHSY and FQNENV. The ends were cut back, 4 bases at V and 4 bases at J, with 11 bases in the middle. There are 14 residues in the CDR3. CDR3 nucleotide sequence: TGTGCCAGCAGCCGTTCAGGGCCTTACAATGAGCAGTTCTTC. It yields the protein CASSRSGPYNEQFF.

The V call is TRBV4-3, the J call TRBJ2-5; D is unclear. V lost 0 bases, J lost 1 base, and 15 bases lay in between. Germline CDR1 reads LGHNA; CDR2 reads YSLEER. CDR3 length equals 17 residues. CDR3 sequence: CASSQELQRGVQETQYF. The CDR3 bases are TGCGCCAGCAGCCAAGAACTACAACGCGGAGTCCAAGAGACCCAGTACTTC.

This clone has a handful of counts. The chain recombines TRBV2 with TRBJ1-1; D is possibly TRBD1 (5 bases). Trimming shortened V by 6 bases and J by 4 bases, and 9 bases separated the two germline ends. The CDR3 totals 12 residues. Germline V CDR1 and CDR2: SNHLY, FYNNEI. The CDR3 coding sequence is TGTGCCAGCAGACTGGGGGGCACTGAAGCTTTCTTT. This sequence encodes CASRLGGTEAFF.

The chain joins TRBV21-1 to TRBJ2-7; TRBD1, as called in the table, went unchecked against the DNA. TRBV21-1 is a recognized pseudogene. The CDR3 runs to 19 residues. This CDR3 is CASSVRTQGMGEQRCEQYF. For the CDR3, the DNA is TGTGCCAGCAGCGTAAGGACACAGGGCATGGGGGAACAGAGATGCGAGCAGTACTTC.